The 31 T cell receptor beta chains below all came from one sample that was sequenced in a study of molecular identifiers for immune sequencing clone quantification. TCRdb redid the calling of the PCR reads with MiXCR, one entry per CDR3 protein. The sample includes more than 85,000 distinct CDR3 sequences, about a third of them seen just once. Specimen: naive CD8+ T cells from blood, with Jurkat cell RNA spiked in. Subset of the sample: FACS-sorted CD8+CD4-CCR7+CD45RA+ naive T cells. These receptors all come from a human donor in good health. Some libraries in this study had Jurkat cell RNA spiked in.

Comments on this clonotype: In this CDR3 the conserved last residue, phenylalanine or tryptophan, is missing, so a read error is likely. CDR3 in amino acids: CASSERAYEQFI. The CDR3, as DNA: TGTGCCAGCAGCGAGAGGGCCTATGAGCAGTTCATC. The rearrangement links TRBV7-2 to TRBJ2-1, with D tentatively TRBD2 (5 bases). V was pared by 5 bases and J by 8 bases, with 10 bases between. The CDR3 spans 12 residues. Germline V gene sequence: CDR1 SGHTA, CDR2 FQGNSA.

About this clonotype itself: The junction differs from germline at one of its ends, possibly a read error. The chain links TRBV28 to TRBJ1-1; D is ambiguous. This CDR3 has 13 residues. Germline lookup yields CDR1 MDHEN and CDR2 SYDVKM. This CDR3 reads CASSLRENTEALF. In DNA, the CDR3 is TGTGCCAGCAGTTTAAGAGAGAACACTGAAGCTCTCTTT.

This sequence joins TRBV19 and TRBJ2-1, with 7 bases that match TRBD1. This CDR3 has 12 amino acids. CDR1 LNHDA and CDR2 SQIVND come from the germline V gene (reference sequence). After removal of 6 bases from V and 8 bases from J, the junction contained 4 bases not matched to a gene. CDR3 nucleotide sequence: TGTGCCAGTAGAGCCACAGGGGATGAGCAGTTCTTC. This translates into CASRATGDEQFF.

This clonotype occurred a few times. V usage is TRBV7-6 and J usage is TRBJ2-3; 7 nucleotides line up with TRBD1. The V gene's germline CDR1 is SGHVS and CDR2 FNYEAQ. The CDR3 sequence is 15 residues long. The V and J ends lost 2 bases and 1 base, in that order; junction bases with no gene match: 3. The CDR3: CASSLIGQGTDTQYF. DNA for the CDR3: TGTGCCAGCAGCTTAATAGGACAGGGCACAGATACGCAGTATTTT.

The chain links TRBV7-8 to TRBJ1-3; a possible D gene is TRBD1 (5 bases). The CDR3 spans 16 residues. Looked up from germline, CDR1 is SGHVS and CDR2 is FQNEAQ. Trimming removed 0 bases from V and 4 bases from J, with 13 bases in between. The CDR3 is CASSLARFRVGNTIYF. CDR3 DNA: TGTGCCAGCAGCTTAGCGAGGTTCAGGGTCGGAAACACCATATATTTT.

In its sample, this clonotype was seen many times. The chain links TRBV5-6 to TRBJ2-3, with 7 bases that match TRBD1. The CDR3 is 14 residues long. Trimming cost V 2 bases and J 4 bases; bases outside gene matches: 4. Germline assignment: CDR1 SGHDT and CDR2 YYEEEE. The CDR3 is CASSFRDSADTQYF. The CDR3 region has the DNA TGTGCCAGCAGCTTCCGGGACAGCGCAGATACGCAGTATTTT.

The rearrangement links TRBV6-2 or TRBV6-3 to TRBJ2-7, with D perhaps given as TRBD1 or TRBD2 (6 bases each). This CDR3 contains 13 residues. Trimming pared 10 bases from V and 1 base from J, leaving 14 bases between. Per germline, CDR1 MNHEY and CDR2 SVGEGT. The CDR3 loop is CATWGAPSYEQYF. The CDR3 bases are TGTGCCACCTGGGGGGCACCTTCCTACGAGCAGTACTTC.

This clonotype was counted a few times. The chain joins TRBV19 to TRBJ2-3; 9 nucleotides agree with TRBD2. The CDR3 sequence is 15 residues long. CDR1 and CDR2 from the germline V gene are LNHDA and SQIVND (reference sequence). Trimming removed 7 bases from V and 3 bases from J; junction bases left unmatched: 8. DNA of the CDR3: TGTGCCAGTATGGCGGGAGGGTCGGCGACAGATACGCAGTATTTT. Its translation: CASMAGGSATDTQYF.

A word on this clonotype: Lacking the conserved final phenylalanine or tryptophan, this CDR3 likely reflects a read error. This chain joins TRBV10-2 and TRBJ2-7, with D unclear. From germline, CDR1 is WSHSY and CDR2 SAAADI. V was shortened by 3 bases and J by 7 bases, with 16 bases between the two germline ends. This CDR3 contains 14 residues. The CDR3 DNA sequence: TGCGCCAGCAGTGAAGGAAGATATACGGTAGAGCAGTACTAC. Protein: CASSEGRYTVEQYY.

This clonotype was detected a few times. This sequence joins TRBV12-5 and TRBJ1-5; D is perhaps TRBD1 (6 bases). Looked up from germline, CDR1 is LGHNT and CDR2 is FRNRAP. The CDR3 has 13 residues. The V end was cut by 3 bases, the J end by 7 bases, with 10 bases between. DNA for the CDR3: TGTGCTAGTGGTTTAGGGGGGGAACAGCCCCAGCATTTT. It translates to CASGLGGEQPQHF.

The chain combines TRBV6-5 with TRBJ2-1; TRBD2 matches 7 bases. V lost 6 bases to trimming and J lost 5 bases; unmatched junction nucleotides: 7. There are 14 residues in the CDR3. Germline CDR1 reads MNHEY; CDR2 reads SVGAGI. The CDR3 DNA follows: TGTGCCAGCAGCACGGTACTAGCGAACAATGAGCAGTTCTTC. This encodes CASSTVLANNEQFF.

This clonotype was counted at least ten times. The chain links TRBV20-1 to TRBJ2-1, with a possible D match to TRBD2 (6 bases). The CDR3 is made up of 14 amino acids. Germline-derived CDR1 and CDR2 are DFQATT and SNEGSKA (reference sequence). The ends were cut back, 4 bases at V and 6 bases at J, with 16 bases in the middle. The CDR3 DNA reads TGCAGTGCTACTCCTTATGGAGGGCGCAATGAGCAGTTCTTC. It yields the protein CSATPYGGRNEQFF.

Comments on this clonotype: One junction end disagrees with the germline gene, perhaps due to a read error. The chain recombines TRBV19 with TRBJ1-5, with 8 positions matching TRBD1. This CDR3 is built from 15 residues. The germline V gene has CDR1 LNHDA and CDR2 SQIVND (reference sequence). CDR3 amino acids: CASSPTVTGGWPQQF. The CDR3 DNA sequence: TGTGCCAGTAGTCCAACCGTAACAGGGGGTTGGCCCCAGCAATTT.

Turning to this clonotype: A junction end diverges from the germline sequence, so it may reflect a read error. The chain has TRBV28 and TRBJ1-1, with 7 bases lining up with TRBD1. The CDR3 spans 15 residues. The V gene's germline CDR1 is MDHEN and CDR2 SYDVKM. Here the CDR3 DNA reads TGTGCCAGCAGTTTGAAAGGGGGCCGGGACACTGAAGCTCTCTTT. Protein: CASSLKGGRDTEALF.

This clonotype was seen only a few times. V and J are TRBV27 and TRBJ2-3; no reliable D call. Germline V CDR1 and CDR2: MNHEY, SMNVEV (reference sequence). V lost 5 bases, J lost 4 bases, and 10 bases lay in between. The CDR3 runs 13 residues. The CDR3 loop is CASSRSRADTQYF. CDR3 in DNA: TGTGCCAGCAGTCGATCACGCGCAGATACGCAGTATTTT.

In this sample, this clonotype turned up a few times. V usage is TRBV19 and J usage is TRBJ2-1; 13 bases match TRBD2. The CDR3 extends over 22 amino acids. V lost 5 bases to trimming and J lost 4 bases; unmatched junction nucleotides: 23. Looked up from germline, CDR1 is LNHDA and CDR2 is SQIVND (reference sequence). CDR3: CASSPTGDLRLAGGMVYNEQFF. In DNA form, the CDR3 reads TGTGCCAGTAGTCCGACAGGAGATCTCAGACTAGCGGGGGGAATGGTTTACAATGAGCAGTTCTTC.

This clonotype was seen only a few times. The V call is TRBV7-3, the J call TRBJ2-5; 10 bases match TRBD2. Germline lookup yields CDR1 SGHTA and CDR2 FQGTGA. The CDR3 has 18 residues. Unmatched junction bases numbered 10, after V lost 0 bases and J lost 3 bases. CDR3 nucleotide sequence: TGTGCCAGCAGCTTAACGCTGCTAGCGGGAGAAGGGGAAGAGACCCAGTACTTC. It encodes CASSLTLLAGEGEETQYF.

V and J are TRBV29-1 and TRBJ2-7, with a weak D call TRBD2 (5 bases). V lost 7 bases and J lost 3, with 10 bases in between. CDR3 length equals 11 residues. In germline, CDR1 is SQVTM, CDR2 ANQGSEA. The CDR3 sequence is CSAILDYEQYF. CDR3 DNA: TGCAGCGCCATACTAGACTACGAGCAGTACTTC.

This clonotype has just a few counts. The genes are TRBV2 and TRBJ2-7; D not certain. CDR1 is SNHLY and CDR2 is FYNNEI in the germline V gene. The CDR3 extends over 14 amino acids. V was shortened by 3 bases and J by 2 bases, with 11 bases between the two germline ends. The CDR3 reads CASSEVQETYEQYF. The CDR3 region has the DNA TGTGCCAGCAGTGAGGTCCAGGAAACCTACGAGCAGTACTTC.

This clonotype has only a few counts. The rearrangement uses TRBV5-6 and TRBJ2-5; TRBD2 matches at 10 bases. Germline trimming cut 3 bases from V and 3 bases from J; bases unmatched to any gene: 2. CDR1 and CDR2 from the germline V gene are SGHDT and YYEEEE. CDR3 size: 14 residues. CDR3 protein: CASSSGLAEETQYF. The CDR3 DNA reads as TGTGCCAGCAGCTCCGGACTAGCGGAAGAGACCCAGTACTTC.

The chain links TRBV19 to TRBJ2-7, with a possible D match to TRBD1 (5 bases). CDR3 length: 14 residues. V lost 5 bases to trimming and J lost 2 bases, with 13 bases between them. Germline V lookup: CDR1 LNHDA, CDR2 SQIVND (reference sequence). The CDR3 DNA is TGTGCCAGTAGTCTCGGACATAAGACCTACGAGCAGTACTTC. This sequence encodes CASSLGHKTYEQYF.

Worth noting for this clonotype: Given a much more abundant clone one base away, this may be a read error. This chain joins TRBV7-9 and TRBJ2-1; D unresolved. The CDR3 consists of 15 residues. The ends were cut back, 1 base at V and 3 bases at J, with 10 bases in the middle. The V gene's germline CDR1 is SEHNR and CDR2 FQNEAQ (reference sequence). Here the CDR3 DNA reads TGTGCCAGCAGCTTAGTCAGAGCCTACTACAATGAGCAGTTCTTC. Protein: CASSLVRAYYNEQFF.

There are a few counts of this clonotype. This rearrangement joins TRBV25-1 to TRBJ2-3; TRBD1 matches 8 bases. V shed 5 bases, J shed 5 bases, and the junction held 3 bases outside the gene matches. This CDR3 has 13 amino acids. Germline loops: CDR1 MGHDK, CDR2 SYGVNS. The CDR3 DNA reads TGTGCCAGCAGTTCGGACAGGGTAGATACGCAGTATTTT. Protein sequence: CASSSDRVDTQYF.

The chain employs TRBV9 and TRBJ2-1, with D hard to call. This CDR3 is built from 12 residues. The ends were cut back, 3 bases at V and 7 bases at J, with 8 bases in the middle. The V gene's germline CDR1 is SGDLS and CDR2 YYNGEE. CDR3 amino acids: CASSALGNEQFF. The CDR3 nucleotides are TGTGCCAGCAGCGCGCTTGGGAATGAGCAGTTCTTC.

Notes on this clonotype: This may be a read error, as it is one base from a much larger clone. The gene calls are TRBV6-2 or TRBV6-3 and TRBJ2-3, with 8 bases fitting TRBD2. Germline CDR1 is MNHEY and CDR2 is SVGEGT. The V and J ends lost 2 bases and 4 bases, in that order; junction bases with no gene match: 14. The CDR3 extends over 18 amino acids. CDR3 residues: CASSYRPRSGRGADTQYF. In DNA, the CDR3 is TGTGCCAGCAGTTACCGACCCCGGAGCGGGAGAGGTGCAGATACGCAGTATTTT.

This clonotype has a count of ten or more. The rearrangement joins TRBV5-6 to TRBJ1-5; D not resolved. This CDR3 spans 14 amino acids. V lost 0 bases to trimming and J lost 9 bases, with 13 bases between them. CDR1 is SGHDT, CDR2 YYEEEE, per germline. CDR3 protein: CASSLAGLLGPQHF. CDR3 sequence (DNA): TGTGCCAGCAGCTTGGCCGGCCTCTTAGGGCCCCAGCATTTT.

Remarks on this clonotype: At one end, the junction sequence differs from germline, possibly due to a read error. The CDR3 here is CASRTAYAQYF. In DNA form, the CDR3 reads TGTGCCAGCAGGACAGCCTACGCGCAGTACTTC. V and J are TRBV28 and TRBJ2-7; tentative D call: TRBD1 (5 bases). CDR3 length: 11 residues. From germline, CDR1 is MDHEN and CDR2 SYDVKM.

In its sample, this clonotype was seen a few times. This chain connects TRBV27 to TRBJ2-4, with D possibly matching TRBD2 (5 bases). The CDR3 spans 15 residues. Trimming stripped 0 bases from V and 3 bases from J, with 9 bases between. Germline V gene sequence: CDR1 MNHEY, CDR2 SMNVEV (reference sequence). CDR3 DNA: TGTGCCAGCAGTTTATCAGCGGTGCACAAAAACATTCAGTACTTC. Translation: CASSLSAVHKNIQYF.

The genes are TRBV4-3 and TRBJ2-7, with D possibly matching TRBD2 (5 bases). The germline CDR1 and CDR2 sequences are LGHNA and YSLEER. The CDR3 contains 16 residues. V was shortened by 1 base and J by 0 bases, with 13 bases between the two germline ends. The CDR3 DNA follows: TGCGCCAGCAGCCAAGGGCGGGCGTTCCCCTCCTACGAGCAGTACTTC. As protein: CASSQGRAFPSYEQYF.

This clonotype was seen more than once but under ten times. The chain combines TRBV27 with TRBJ1-1; D gene ambiguous. Germline values: CDR1 MNHEY, CDR2 SMNVEV (reference sequence). CDR3 length equals 15 residues. Trimming took off 0 bases at V and 1 base at J, with 9 bases between the two ends. The CDR3 DNA follows: TGTGCCAGCAGTTTATCGTATAGTTCGAACACTGAAGCTTTCTTT. The encoded protein is CASSLSYSSNTEAFF.

This clonotype was detected many times. J is TRBJ1-3 and V is TRBV29-1, with D maybe TRBD1 (5 bases). Deletions cut 7 bases from V and 7 bases from J, with 26 bases between. The CDR3 runs 16 residues. Germline V gene data show CDR1 as SQVTM and CDR2 as ANQGSEA. CDR3 loop: CSARPRGALSDNTIYF. CDR3 DNA: TGCAGCGCCCGACCGAGAGGGGCCCTCTCTGACAACACCATATATTTT.